This T cell receptor beta chain derives from a study of PD-L1 blockade in urothelial cancer. Across the whole study: Blood analysis took place 3 weeks (second dose) and 6 weeks after treatment start. A median roughly 140,000 T cells were found in blood samples.

Time point described: pretreatment peripheral blood. The study enrolled patients with locally advanced or metastatic urothelial carcinoma. Assay: immunoSEQ multiplex PCR; the TCRdb copy retains only in-frame clones and omits some. The repertoire holds about 39,000 clones, with roughly 90% as singletons. Deletions cut 4 bases from V and 1 base from J, with 17 bases between. The length of the CDR3 is 16 residues. Per the germline V gene, CDR1 is SGHRS and CDR2 is YFSETQ. Here the sequenced sample was PBMCs, taken around atezolizumab (anti-PD-L1) treatment. The clonotype originates from a woman in her sixties or seventies with urothelial cancer. This chain joins TRBV5-1 and TRBJ1-1; possible D gene TRBD1, 5 bases. The CDR3 is CASSGGVGGRNTEAFF. The DNA of the CDR3 is TGCGCCAGCAGCGGGGGGGTTGGAGGAAGGAACACTGAAGCTTTCTTT.